The rows below give T cell receptor beta chains drawn from one sample of a study of T-cell memory formation after mild COVID-19. TCRdb fed the 5' RACE reads into MiXCR, producing one record per CDR3 protein. The sample includes around 120,000 distinct CDR3 sequences, roughly 15% of them seen just once. The sequencing input was PBMCs or a T cell subset sorted from them (not recorded which). The receptors were gathered from an adult woman who had mild COVID-19 (a few samples of this study predate the infection). Cell type and time point are not known. The CDR3 runs from the conserved cysteine through the conserved F or W. D genes are given only for firm matches. The listing skips clone size in some rows; elsewhere it reads once, few, many or a size class.

D gene: .
J gene: TRBJ2-7
V gene: TRBV2
clone size: few
CDR3 protein: CASRNSGSYEQYF
CDR3 DNA: TGTGCCAGCAGAAATAGCGGCTCCTACGAGCAGTACTTC

D gene: .
J gene: TRBJ1-3
V gene: TRBV13
clone size: .
CDR3 protein: CASSTTGIGENTIYF
CDR3 DNA: TGTGCCAGCAGCACCACCGGGATCGGTGAAAACACCATATATTTT

D gene: TRBD1
J gene: TRBJ1-1
V gene: TRBV29-1
clone size: few
CDR3 protein: CSVFGQGPEAFF
CDR3 DNA: TGCAGCGTTTTTGGACAGGGGCCTGAAGCTTTCTTT

D gene: TRBD1
J gene: TRBJ2-5
V gene: TRBV7-9
clone size: .
CDR3 protein: CASSVTGGEETQYF
CDR3 DNA: TGTGCCAGCAGCGTTACAGGGGGCGAGGAGACCCAGTACTTC

D gene: .
J gene: TRBJ1-2
V gene: TRBV5-1
clone size: many
CDR3 protein: CASSLARGNYGYTF
CDR3 DNA: TGCGCCAGCAGCTTGGCACGGGGGAACTATGGCTACACCTTC

D gene: TRBD1
J gene: TRBJ1-2
V gene: TRBV29-1
clone size: few
CDR3 protein: CSVEKTGSHGYTF
CDR3 DNA: TGCAGCGTTGAAAAGACAGGGAGTCATGGCTACACCTTC

D gene: .
J gene: TRBJ2-2
V gene: TRBV18
clone size: .
CDR3 protein: CASSLGLGSGNTGELFF
CDR3 DNA: TGTGCCAGCTCACTTGGTCTCGGATCAGGGAACACCGGGGAGCTGTTTTTT

D gene: .
J gene: TRBJ2-1
V gene: TRBV9
clone size: .
CDR3 protein: CASSPPPGSYNEQFF
CDR3 DNA: TGTGCCAGCAGCCCCCCCCCGGGATCCTACAATGAGCAGTTCTTC

D gene: TRBD1
J gene: TRBJ1-4
V gene: TRBV5-1
clone size: .
CDR3 protein: CASSRGTAPEFEKLFF
CDR3 DNA: TGCGCCAGCAGCCGGGGGACAGCGCCGGAATTTGAAAAACTGTTTTTT

D gene: TRBD1
J gene: TRBJ2-7
V gene: TRBV6-6
clone size: few
CDR3 protein: CASTGTESYEQYF
CDR3 DNA: TGTGCCAGCACGGGGACAGAGTCCTACGAGCAGTACTTC

D gene: TRBD2
J gene: TRBJ2-2
V gene: TRBV7-7
clone size: .
CDR3 protein: CASSLAGVGTGELFF
CDR3 DNA: TGTGCTAGCAGCTTAGCGGGAGTGGGCACCGGGGAGCTGTTTTTT

D gene: TRBD1
J gene: TRBJ2-1
V gene: TRBV7-2
clone size: many
CDR3 protein: CAVRTGGGEQFF
CDR3 DNA: TGTGCCGTTAGGACAGGGGGCGGTGAGCAGTTCTTC

D gene: TRBD1
J gene: TRBJ1-1
V gene: TRBV5-1
clone size: .
CDR3 protein: CASSRDSQNTEAFF
CDR3 DNA: TGCGCCAGCTCCCGGGACAGTCAGAACACTGAAGCTTTCTTT

D gene: .
J gene: TRBJ1-2
V gene: TRBV7-2
clone size: .
CDR3 protein: CASSLNGQYNGYTF
CDR3 DNA: TGTGCCAGCAGCTTAAACGGACAGTATAATGGCTACACCTTC

D gene: .
J gene: TRBJ1-3
V gene: TRBV30
clone size: .
CDR3 protein: CAWKGRDGGNTIYF
CDR3 DNA: TGTGCCTGGAAAGGGAGGGACGGCGGAAACACCATATATTTT

D gene: .
J gene: TRBJ2-4
V gene: TRBV7-3
clone size: .
CDR3 protein: CASSSGGTARNIQYF
CDR3 DNA: TGTGCCAGCAGCTCAGGCGGGACTGCGCGGAACATTCAGTACTTC

D gene: .
J gene: TRBJ2-2
V gene: TRBV27
clone size: few
CDR3 protein: CASSLLVARVTGELFF
CDR3 DNA: TGTGCCAGCAGTTTATTGGTGGCCAGGGTCACCGGGGAGCTGTTTTTT

D gene: .
J gene: TRBJ2-7
V gene: TRBV9
clone size: many
CDR3 protein: CASSVDEGNYEQYF
CDR3 DNA: TGTGCCAGCAGCGTAGACGAAGGGAACTACGAGCAGTACTTC

D gene: TRBD1
J gene: TRBJ2-6
V gene: TRBV7-2
clone size: .
CDR3 protein: CASSPQDRGTGANVLTF
CDR3 DNA: TGTGCCAGCAGCCCCCAGGACAGGGGAACGGGGGCCAACGTCCTGACTTTC

D gene: TRBD1
J gene: TRBJ2-5
V gene: TRBV24-1
clone size: .
CDR3 protein: CATSDPSEGARETQYF
CDR3 DNA: TGTGCCACCAGTGATCCCTCTGAGGGGGCAAGGGAGACCCAGTACTTC

D gene: .
J gene: TRBJ1-2
V gene: TRBV5-1
clone size: few
CDR3 protein: CASSLDEEDGYTF
CDR3 DNA: TGCGCCAGCAGCTTGGATGAGGAGGATGGCTACACCTTC

D gene: .
J gene: TRBJ2-1
V gene: TRBV6-5
clone size: few
CDR3 protein: CASSYGAESYNEQFF
CDR3 DNA: TGTGCCAGCAGTTACGGGGCGGAGTCCTACAATGAGCAGTTCTTC

D gene: TRBD1
J gene: TRBJ1-1
V gene: TRBV24-1
clone size: .
CDR3 protein: CATSDSRAGGGEAFF
CDR3 DNA: TGTGCCACCAGTGATTCGAGGGCAGGGGGGGGTGAAGCTTTCTTT

D gene: TRBD1
J gene: TRBJ2-7
V gene: TRBV19
clone size: .
CDR3 protein: CASSKRGQGAYEQYF
CDR3 DNA: TGTGCCAGTAGTAAACGTGGACAGGGGGCGTACGAGCAGTACTTC

D gene: .
J gene: TRBJ2-3
V gene: TRBV11-3
clone size: .
CDR3 protein: CASSLKGLNGSDTQYF
CDR3 DNA: TGTGCCAGCAGCTTAAAAGGGCTTAATGGGTCCGATACGCAGTATTTT

D gene: TRBD1
J gene: TRBJ1-2
V gene: TRBV7-2
clone size: .
CDR3 protein: CASSALPGQGGYTF
CDR3 DNA: TGTGCCAGCAGCGCTTTGCCGGGACAGGGGGGCTACACCTTC

D gene: .
J gene: TRBJ1-1
V gene: TRBV5-1
clone size: .
CDR3 protein: CASSLAIGPNTEAFF
CDR3 DNA: TGCGCCAGCAGCTTGGCCATTGGGCCGAACACTGAAGCTTTCTTT

D gene: TRBD2
J gene: TRBJ2-7
V gene: TRBV6-5
clone size: .
CDR3 protein: CASKASGMREQYF
CDR3 DNA: TGTGCCAGCAAGGCTAGCGGGATGCGGGAGCAGTACTTC

D gene: TRBD2
J gene: TRBJ2-1
V gene: TRBV4-1
clone size: .
CDR3 protein: CASSQDPGLADNEQFF
CDR3 DNA: TGCGCCAGCAGCCAAGACCCCGGACTAGCGGACAATGAGCAGTTCTTC

D gene: .
J gene: TRBJ1-5
V gene: TRBV20-1
clone size: .
CDR3 protein: CSARRGTQPQHF
CDR3 DNA: TGCAGTGCTAGACGGGGGACTCAGCCCCAGCATTTT

D gene: TRBD2
J gene: TRBJ2-7
V gene: TRBV27
clone size: .
CDR3 protein: CASSLSLAGIYEQYF
CDR3 DNA: TGTGCCAGCAGTTTATCGCTAGCGGGAATATACGAGCAGTACTTC

D gene: .
J gene: TRBJ1-2
V gene: TRBV24-1
clone size: few
CDR3 protein: CATSEKTGFYGYTF
CDR3 DNA: TGTGCCACCAGTGAAAAGACAGGCTTCTATGGCTACACCTTC

D gene: .
J gene: TRBJ2-2
V gene: TRBV7-6
clone size: .
CDR3 protein: CASSLGLAVADTGELFF
CDR3 DNA: TGTGCCAGCAGCTTGGGGCTAGCAGTCGCAGACACCGGGGAGCTGTTTTTT

D gene: .
J gene: TRBJ2-5
V gene: TRBV5-4
clone size: few
CDR3 protein: CASSDRGIQETQYF
CDR3 DNA: TGTGCCAGCTCGGATCGGGGAATCCAAGAGACCCAGTACTTC

D gene: TRBD2
J gene: TRBJ2-4
V gene: TRBV9
clone size: once
CDR3 protein: CASSTLAGAKNIQYF
CDR3 DNA: TGTGCCAGCAGCACACTAGCGGGAGCCAAAAACATTCAGTACTTC

D gene: .
J gene: TRBJ2-3
V gene: TRBV12-3/TRBV12-4
clone size: .
CDR3 protein: CASSTGDAIGTDTQYF
CDR3 DNA: TGTGCCAGCAGCACGGGAGATGCCATTGGTACAGATACGCAGTATTTT

D gene: .
J gene: TRBJ2-4
V gene: TRBV20-1
clone size: .
CDR3 protein: CSAWGGQAGNIQYF
CDR3 DNA: TGCAGTGCTTGGGGGGGGCAGGCTGGGAACATTCAGTACTTC

D gene: .
J gene: TRBJ2-1
V gene: TRBV5-1
clone size: .
CDR3 protein: CASNTGQPGGNEQFF
CDR3 DNA: TGCGCCAGCAATACGGGACAACCAGGCGGCAATGAGCAGTTCTTC

D gene: TRBD1
J gene: TRBJ2-1
V gene: TRBV7-9
clone size: .
CDR3 protein: CASSLPGQANNEQFF
CDR3 DNA: TGTGCCAGCAGCTTACCGGGACAGGCCAACAATGAGCAGTTCTTC

D gene: .
J gene: TRBJ2-2
V gene: TRBV24-1
clone size: .
CDR3 protein: CATKGRGAAGELFF
CDR3 DNA: TGTGCCACCAAGGGCAGGGGGGCCGCCGGGGAGCTGTTTTTT

D gene: .
J gene: TRBJ2-1
V gene: TRBV25-1
clone size: few
CDR3 protein: CASLLTGLSEQFF
CDR3 DNA: TGTGCCAGCCTCCTTACGGGGCTTAGCGAGCAGTTCTTC

D gene: .
J gene: TRBJ2-7
V gene: TRBV13
clone size: .
CDR3 protein: CASSDTLEQYF
CDR3 DNA: TGTGCCAGCAGTGACACCCTCGAGCAGTACTTC

D gene: .
J gene: TRBJ2-3
V gene: TRBV5-4
clone size: .
CDR3 protein: CASSGVGVTDTQYF
CDR3 DNA: TGTGCCAGCAGCGGCGTGGGGGTGACAGATACGCAGTATTTT

D gene: TRBD1
J gene: TRBJ2-1
V gene: TRBV7-6
clone size: few
CDR3 protein: CASSLRGPPGNEQFF
CDR3 DNA: TGTGCCAGCAGCTTAAGGGGGCCCCCTGGCAATGAGCAGTTCTTC

D gene: .
J gene: TRBJ1-5
V gene: TRBV4-1
clone size: .
CDR3 protein: CASSQVTSRNQPQHF
CDR3 DNA: TGCGCCAGCAGCCAAGTTACATCTCGCAATCAGCCCCAGCATTTT

D gene: .
J gene: TRBJ1-6
V gene: TRBV20-1
clone size: .
CDR3 protein: CSARVGYNSPLHF
CDR3 DNA: TGCAGTGCTAGAGTTGGCTATAATTCACCCCTCCACTTT

D gene: .
J gene: TRBJ2-6
V gene: TRBV7-6
clone size: .
CDR3 protein: CASSFGLSGANVLTF
CDR3 DNA: TGTGCCAGCAGCTTTGGCCTCTCTGGGGCCAACGTCCTGACTTTC

D gene: .
J gene: TRBJ2-7
V gene: TRBV12-3/TRBV12-4
clone size: few
CDR3 protein: CASSLDGGYEQYF
CDR3 DNA: TGTGCCAGCAGTTTAGATGGGGGCTACGAGCAGTACTTC

D gene: TRBD2
J gene: TRBJ2-3
V gene: TRBV15
clone size: .
CDR3 protein: CATSRGRLAGITDTQYF
CDR3 DNA: TGTGCCACCAGCAGAGGAAGACTAGCGGGAATAACAGATACGCAGTATTTT

D gene: .
J gene: TRBJ2-4
V gene: TRBV7-9
clone size: .
CDR3 protein: CASSFVPDSKNIQYF
CDR3 DNA: TGTGCCAGCAGCTTCGTGCCAGATTCCAAAAACATTCAGTACTTC

D gene: .
J gene: TRBJ2-7
V gene: TRBV12-3/TRBV12-4
clone size: .
CDR3 protein: CASSLGEEQYF
CDR3 DNA: TGTGCCAGCAGTTTGGGGGAGGAGCAGTACTTC

D gene: TRBD2
J gene: TRBJ2-1
V gene: TRBV19
clone size: .
CDR3 protein: CASSTRVVRSSGRVSHEQFF
CDR3 DNA: TGTGCCAGTAGTACTAGGGTGGTAAGGTCCAGCGGGAGGGTGAGCCATGAGCAGTTCTTC

D gene: TRBD2
J gene: TRBJ2-7
V gene: TRBV12-3/TRBV12-4
clone size: few
CDR3 protein: CASSPSGGSYEQYF
CDR3 DNA: TGTGCCAGCAGTCCTAGCGGGGGGTCCTACGAGCAGTACTTC

D gene: TRBD1
J gene: TRBJ2-7
V gene: TRBV12-3/TRBV12-4
clone size: .
CDR3 protein: CASSLLRWGTAIYEQYF
CDR3 DNA: TGTGCCAGCAGTTTATTGAGGTGGGGGACAGCTATCTACGAGCAGTACTTC

D gene: TRBD1
J gene: TRBJ2-7
V gene: TRBV7-2
clone size: few
CDR3 protein: CASTRTEVGGSEQYF
CDR3 DNA: TGTGCCAGCACCCGAACGGAAGTAGGGGGCAGTGAGCAGTACTTC

D gene: TRBD1
J gene: TRBJ1-4
V gene: TRBV10-3
clone size: .
CDR3 protein: CAISAVQGAKLFF
CDR3 DNA: TGTGCCATCAGTGCGGTACAGGGGGCCAAACTGTTTTTT

D gene: TRBD1
J gene: TRBJ2-5
V gene: TRBV29-1
clone size: few
CDR3 protein: CSVDRDRGWETQYF
CDR3 DNA: TGCAGCGTTGACCGGGACAGGGGCTGGGAGACCCAGTACTTC

D gene: TRBD1
J gene: TRBJ1-2
V gene: TRBV30
clone size: few
CDR3 protein: CAWSPTGANYGYTF
CDR3 DNA: TGTGCCTGGAGTCCGACAGGGGCTAACTATGGCTACACCTTC

D gene: TRBD1
J gene: TRBJ2-6
V gene: TRBV15
clone size: many
CDR3 protein: CATKGTGSTGANVLTF
CDR3 DNA: TGTGCCACCAAAGGGACAGGGTCTACTGGGGCCAACGTCCTGACTTTC

D gene: TRBD1
J gene: TRBJ1-2
V gene: TRBV20-1
clone size: few
CDR3 protein: CSASVAGGKDYGYTF
CDR3 DNA: TGCAGTGCTAGCGTTGCAGGGGGTAAGGACTATGGCTACACCTTC